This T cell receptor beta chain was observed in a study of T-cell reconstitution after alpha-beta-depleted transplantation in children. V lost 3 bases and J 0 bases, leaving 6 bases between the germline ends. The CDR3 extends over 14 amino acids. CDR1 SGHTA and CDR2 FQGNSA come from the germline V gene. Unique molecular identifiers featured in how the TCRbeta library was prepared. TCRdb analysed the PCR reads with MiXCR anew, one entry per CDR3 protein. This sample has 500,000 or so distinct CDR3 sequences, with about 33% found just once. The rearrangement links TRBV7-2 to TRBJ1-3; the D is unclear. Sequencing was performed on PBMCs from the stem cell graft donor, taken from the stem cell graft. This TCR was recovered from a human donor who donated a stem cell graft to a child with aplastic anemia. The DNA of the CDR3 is TGTGCCAGCAGCTTGGGTTACTCTGGAAACACCATATATTTT. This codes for CASSLGYSGNTIYF.